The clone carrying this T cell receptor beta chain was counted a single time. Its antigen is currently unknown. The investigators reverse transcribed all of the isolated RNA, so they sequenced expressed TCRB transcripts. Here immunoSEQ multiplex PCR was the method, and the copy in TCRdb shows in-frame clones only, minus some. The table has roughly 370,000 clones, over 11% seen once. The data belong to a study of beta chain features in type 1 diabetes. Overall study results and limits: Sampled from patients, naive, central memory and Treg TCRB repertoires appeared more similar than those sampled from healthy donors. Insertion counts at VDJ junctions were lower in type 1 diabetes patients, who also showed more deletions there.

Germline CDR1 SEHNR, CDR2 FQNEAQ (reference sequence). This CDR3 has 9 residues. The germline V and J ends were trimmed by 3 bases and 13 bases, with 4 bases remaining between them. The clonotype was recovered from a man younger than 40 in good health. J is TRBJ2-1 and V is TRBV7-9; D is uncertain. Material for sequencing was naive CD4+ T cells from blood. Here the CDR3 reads CASSFGQFF. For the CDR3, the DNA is TGTGCCAGCAGCTTTGGACAGTTCTTC.